This T cell receptor (beta chain) was retrieved from a study of blood T cell repertoires in COVID-19. This study enrolled people aged roughly 18 to 90 from around 26 US geographic areas. Grouping used clinical history reported by participants in a survey and questionnaire. Cohort 3 recovered donors had two negative PCRs, clearance, or symptom resolution. Only in-frame clones appear in the TCRdb table, and some are missing; sequencing was by immunoSEQ multiplex PCR. The sample consists of about 280,000 clones, 88% of them appearing once. The sequence was collected from a woman between 25 and 40 years old who had recovered from COVID-19. Material: PBMCs or T cells enriched from blood (not recorded which).

The CDR3, as DNA: TGTGCCAGCAGCTTAGGCGTTCCACAGGGGGTCCCGTACCAAGAGACCCAGTACTTC. Encoded protein: CASSLGVPQGVPYQETQYF. V is TRBV7-9 and J is TRBJ2-5; the match to TRBD1 covers 8 bases. In germline, CDR1 is SEHNR, CDR2 FQNEAQ (reference sequence). The CDR3 totals 19 residues. V dropped 1 base and J dropped 0; count of bases not matched to a gene: 13.